Below, 23 T cell receptor beta chains from the same sample are listed, as sequenced in a study of CD8 T cells in ankylosing spondylitis. TCRdb analysed the 5' RACE reads with MiXCR anew, one entry per CDR3 protein. The sample holds 700,000 to 850,000 distinct CDR3 sequences, approximately 12% seen once. The antigens of these receptors remain unknown. Study-wide results and limits: About 8 highly homologous variants made up a TCR beta motif that seemed to typify ankylosing spondylitis blood.

The sequenced sample consisted of blood, either unsorted or a sorted T cell fraction (not recorded which). These receptors were obtained from a male donor with ankylosing spondylitis.

This clonotype was seen many times. Written as DNA, the CDR3 is TGTGCCAGCAGCCGAGATCGCCTACAGGGACCAACTGAAGCTTTCTTT. Protein sequence: CASSRDRLQGPTEAFF. The chain combines TRBV12-3 or TRBV12-4 with TRBJ1-1; D perhaps matches TRBD1 (6 bases). There are 16 residues in the CDR3. V shed 6 bases and J shed 5 bases, with 22 bases lying between them.

On this clonotype: A much bigger clone sits one base away, suggesting this may be a read error. Without the conserved terminal phenylalanine or tryptophan, this CDR3 likely stems from a read error. This chain joins TRBV6-1 and TRBJ1-1, with 7 bases identical to TRBD1. From germline, CDR1 is MNHNS and CDR2 SASEGT. The CDR3 consists of 13 residues. V lost 6 bases, J lost 1 base, and 2 bases stayed unmatched. The CDR3 protein is CASRRDRNTEAFL. The CDR3 DNA sequence: TGTGCCAGCAGAAGGGACAGGAACACTGAAGCTTTCCTT.

This chain joins TRBV9 and TRBJ2-1; TRBD2 matches 11 bases. J gave up 7 bases and V 2 bases, and 5 bases lay outside the gene matches. The germline CDR1 and CDR2 sequences are SGDLS and YYNGEE. CDR3 length equals 15 residues. This chain's CDR3 is CASSVSGRARNEQFF. CDR3 sequence (DNA): TGTGCCAGCAGCGTTAGCGGGAGGGCCAGGAATGAGCAGTTCTTC.

This clonotype came up a few times. The V and J genes are TRBV10-3 and TRBJ1-1; D is unclear. Germline V lookup: CDR1 ENHRY, CDR2 SYGVKD. The CDR3 runs 12 residues. Trimming removed 4 bases at V and 1 base at J, with 4 bases between. CDR3 nucleotide sequence: TGTGCCATCAGTGCATCGAACACTGAAGCTTTCTTT. Encoded protein: CAISASNTEAFF.

This clonotype was recorded at least ten times. The chain uses TRBV7-2 and TRBJ2-5, with a weak D call TRBD2 (6 bases). Trimming stripped 1 base from V and 9 bases from J, with 18 bases between. Germline assignment: CDR1 SGHTA and CDR2 FQGNSA. The CDR3 spans 15 residues. The CDR3 DNA sequence: TGTGCCAGCAGCTTAGGCCCCACCGGAGGAGGGGCCCAGTACTTC. It yields the protein CASSLGPTGGGAQYF.

This clonotype was detected a few times. This chain links TRBV12-2 with TRBJ1-1. TRBV12-2 is labeled a pseudogene. The CDR3 has 13 amino acids. CDR3 nucleotide sequence: TGTGCAAGTCGCTTAAACAAGAACACTGAAGCTTTCTTT. The encoded protein is CASRLNKNTEAFF.

This clonotype came up many times. The V gene is TRBV10-3, the J gene TRBJ2-7; D not certain. CDR1 and CDR2 from the germline V gene are ENHRY and SYGVKD. The CDR3 totals 11 residues. V shed 10 bases and J shed 9 bases, with 16 bases lying between them. The CDR3 is CASGQSDLQYF. CDR3 DNA: TGTGCCAGCGGCCAAAGCGACCTGCAGTACTTC.

The rearrangement links TRBV6-2 or TRBV6-3 to TRBJ1-4; D is unresolved. Germline V CDR1 and CDR2: MNHEY, SVGEGT. Trimming pared 5 bases from V and 5 bases from J, leaving 12 bases between. This CDR3 has 14 amino acids. In DNA, the CDR3 is TGTGCCAGCAGTCGACGGTCCTTGAATGAAAAACTGTTTTTT. Protein: CASSRRSLNEKLFF.

This chain links TRBV7-2 with TRBJ1-1; the D is unclear. CDR1 and CDR2 (germline): SGHTA, FQGNSA. Between the trimmed V and J ends, which lost 2 bases and 9 bases, there was a span of 10 bases. This CDR3 is 12 amino acids long. CDR3 nucleotide sequence: TGTGCCAGCAGCTTATCTAGTCTTAAAGCTTTCTTT. Translating it yields CASSLSSLKAFF. Full variable domain (rest looked up from reference TRBV7-2 and TRBJ1-1): GAGVSQSPSNKVTEKGKDVELRCDPISGHTALYWYRQSLGQGLEFLIYFQGNSAPDKSGLPSDRFSAERTGGSVSTLTIQRTQQEDSAVYLCASSLSSLKAFFGQGTRLTVV.

Ten or more counts support this clonotype. The DNA for the CDR3 is TGTGCCATCAGTGAGGTTCAGGTCACTGAAGCTTTCTTT. This codes for CAISEVQVTEAFF. The chain recombines TRBV10-3 with TRBJ1-1; no clear D. This CDR3 contains 13 residues. Trimming left V 2 bases short and J 4 bases short, with 8 bases between. Germline V gene sequence: CDR1 ENHRY, CDR2 SYGVKD.

CDR3 nucleotides: TGCGCCAGCAGCCAAGTGGACAGGGGGCATGATGAGCAGTTCTTC. Its translation is CASSQVDRGHDEQFF. This rearrangement joins TRBV4-3 to TRBJ2-1; TRBD1 matches 11 bases. Per the germline V gene, CDR1 is LGHNA and CDR2 is YSLEER. J lost 8 bases, V lost 1 base, and 4 bases had no gene match. The CDR3 is made up of 15 amino acids.

The chain recombines TRBV5-1 with TRBJ2-5, with TRBD2 matching 8 bases. J gave up 5 bases and V 5 bases, and 11 bases lay outside the gene matches. CDR3 length equals 15 residues. Germline V gene lookup returns CDR1 SGHRS and CDR2 YFSETQ. The CDR3 DNA sequence: TGCGCCAGCAGTCGAGGACGAGCGGGAGCGGAGACCCAGTACTTC. Its protein product is CASSRGRAGAETQYF.

The chain recombines TRBV20-1 with TRBJ2-5; D unresolved. The V gene lost 0 bases and the J gene lost 7 bases, with 6 bases spanning the gap. Germline V gene data show CDR1 as DFQATT and CDR2 as SNEGSKA (reference sequence). The CDR3 has 11 residues. CDR3 loop: CSARDPGTQYF. Here the CDR3 DNA reads TGCAGTGCTAGAGACCCAGGGACCCAGTACTTC.

This sequence joins TRBV20-1 and TRBJ2-5; D not resolved. Trimming removed 6 bases at V and 5 bases at J, with 22 bases between. The CDR3 is 15 amino acids. Germline V gene sequence: CDR1 DFQATT, CDR2 SNEGSKA (reference sequence). This CDR3 reads CSALGLVIESETQYF. For the CDR3, the DNA is TGCAGTGCCCTCGGGCTAGTAATCGAGTCGGAGACCCAGTACTTC.

The table lists this clonotype with many counts. V gene TRBV7-2 combines with J gene TRBJ2-3, with 8 bases fitting TRBD2. Germline V gene lookup returns CDR1 SGHTA and CDR2 FQGNSA. This CDR3 has 15 residues. V lost 2 bases to trimming and J lost 3 bases; unmatched junction nucleotides: 4. CDR3 coding DNA: TGTGCCAGCAGCTTATCACTAGCGGCGACAGATACGCAGTATTTT. Its translation is CASSLSLAATDTQYF.

This clonotype was seen a few times. J is TRBJ2-1 and V is TRBV20-1; no definite D call. The germline gives CDR1 DFQATT, CDR2 SNEGSKA (reference sequence). The CDR3 has 15 amino acids. Trimming took 0 bases from V and 7 from J, leaving 16 bases between them. CDR3 protein: CSARDSQSYGNEQFF. CDR3 sequence (DNA): TGCAGTGCTAGAGATTCTCAAAGCTACGGGAATGAGCAGTTCTTC.

The J gene is TRBJ2-7, the V gene TRBV12-5; D assignment may be TRBD1 or TRBD2 (5 bases each). Per the germline V gene, CDR1 is LGHNT and CDR2 is FRNRAP. V shed 1 base and J shed 0 bases, with 16 bases lying between them. The length of the CDR3 is 17 residues. CDR3 in amino acids: CASGLEAGTGYSYEQYF. The CDR3 DNA is TGTGCTAGTGGTTTGGAGGCCGGGACCGGCTACTCCTACGAGCAGTACTTC.

The gene calls are TRBV29-1 and TRBJ1-2; D call uncertain. With 6 bases removed from V and 0 bases from J, the gap between germline ends came to 11 bases. This CDR3 is built from 13 residues. Germline V gene data show CDR1 as SQVTM and CDR2 as ANQGSEA. CDR3 sequence reads: CSVDGTANYGYTF. The CDR3 DNA sequence: TGCAGCGTCGACGGCACAGCTAACTATGGCTACACCTTC.

This clonotype showed up just a few times. The V gene is TRBV27, the J gene TRBJ2-2; TRBD1 matches 8 bases. J gave up 4 bases and V 5 bases, and 6 bases lay outside the gene matches. Germline loops: CDR1 MNHEY, CDR2 SMNVEV (reference sequence). The CDR3 sequence is 15 residues long. In DNA, the CDR3 is TGTGCCAGCAGTGCCAGGGGGCAGGGCACCGGGGAGCTGTTTTTT. Translated: CASSARGQGTGELFF.

Only a few counts were recorded for this clonotype. J is TRBJ2-1 and V is TRBV6-1, with 13 positions matching TRBD2. The germline V gene has CDR1 MNHNS and CDR2 SASEGT. V gave up 6 bases and J gave up 0 bases; unmatched junction bases: 5. CDR3 length equals 17 residues. The CDR3 region is CASRGLAGKSSYNEQFF. The CDR3, as DNA: TGTGCCAGCAGGGGACTAGCGGGGAAGAGCTCCTACAATGAGCAGTTCTTC.

A few counts support this clonotype. J is TRBJ1-2 and V is TRBV10-3; TRBD1 might be the D (5 bases). V lost 8 bases and J lost 9, with 19 bases in between. This CDR3 contains 13 residues. Germline assignment: CDR1 ENHRY and CDR2 SYGVKD. CDR3 nucleotides: TGTGCCATCTGGACGGACACCCAATTGCGCTACACCTTC. It codes for CAIWTDTQLRYTF.

This clonotype was recorded at least ten times. V and J are TRBV15 and TRBJ2-3, with 11 bases identical to TRBD2. The V gene end was trimmed by 4 bases and the J gene end by 4 bases; junction bases not matched to a gene: 7. The length of the CDR3 is 16 residues. The germline V gene encodes CDR1 LNHNV and CDR2 YYDKDF (reference sequence). CDR3 DNA sequence: TGTGCCACCAGCACCGGGACTAGCGGAATGGCAGATACGCAGTATTTT. Translated, it gives CATSTGTSGMADTQYF. The full variable domain, its missing parts supplied by reference TRBV15 and TRBJ2-3, is DAMVIQNPRYQVTQFGKPVTLSCSQTLNHNVMYWYQQKSSQAPKLLFHYYDKDFNNEADTPDNFQSRRPNTSFCFLDIRSPGLGDTAMYLCATSTGTSGMADTQYFGPGTRLTVL.

This chain connects TRBV10-3 to TRBJ2-7, with D unclear. The germline V and J ends were trimmed by 6 bases and 2 bases, with 17 bases remaining between them. Germline assignment: CDR1 ENHRY and CDR2 SYGVKD. The CDR3 runs 15 residues. The CDR3: CAISAVEATAYEQYF. CDR3 DNA: TGTGCCATCAGCGCCGTGGAAGCGACGGCCTACGAGCAGTACTTC.